The 20 T cell receptor beta chains below all came from one sample that was sequenced in a study of T cell responses to AZD1222 COVID-19 vaccine (dated by TCRdb to the early 2020s). Library construction relied on the immunoSEQ multiplex PCR assay. As stored in TCRdb, this immuneACCESS dataset retains in-frame rearrangements with V and J assigned. A fraction of the clones does not appear; measured against another copy, unresolved V genes explain less than half of the discrepancy, and the remainder lacks a known reason. The sample contains about 150,000 clones, approximately 88% of them found a single time. The ten largest clones add up to over 13% of the sample. Explained via the paper, the time point label denotes: baseline before first vaccination. Here the sequenced sample was peripheral blood, taken on day 0 of AZD1222 vaccination. These receptors all stem from an adult in good health.

The genes are TRBV7-2 and TRBJ2-1; TRBD2 aligns across 9 bases. V was pared by 0 bases and J by 8 bases, with 5 bases of the junction left unmatched. This CDR3 is built from 15 residues. Germline CDR1 reads SGHTA; CDR2 reads FQGNSA. CDR3 sequence (DNA): TGTGCCAGCAGCTTAGCAATAGCGGGGGTCGATGAGCAGTTCTTC. It translates to CASSLAIAGVDEQFF.

The rearrangement joins TRBV7-2 to TRBJ2-1; tentatively, D is TRBD1 (5 bases). With 1 base removed from V and 6 bases from J, the gap between germline ends came to 16 bases. The CDR3 is made up of 16 amino acids. Per germline, CDR1 SGHTA and CDR2 FQGNSA. This CDR3 reads CASSLEVWGEGNEQFF. DNA of the CDR3: TGTGCCAGCAGCTTAGAGGTCTGGGGCGAAGGCAATGAGCAGTTCTTC.

This chain joins TRBV4-3 and TRBJ2-2, with D unresolved. Germline V CDR1 and CDR2: LGHNA, YSLEER. Trimming stripped 0 bases from V and 4 bases from J, with 6 bases between. The CDR3 consists of 14 residues. CDR3: CASSQDHFTGELFF. CDR3 bases: TGCGCCAGCAGCCAAGATCATTTCACCGGGGAGCTGTTTTTT.

CDR3 DNA sequence: TGTGCCAGCAGTAGGACAGGGAAAATACACGAGCAGTACTTC. Translated, it gives CASSRTGKIHEQYF. V gene TRBV6-5 combines with J gene TRBJ2-7; 8 bases map to TRBD1. The ends lost 5 bases at V and 5 bases at J; junction bases unmatched: 8. Germline values: CDR1 MNHEY, CDR2 SVGAGI. CDR3 length: 14 residues.

The V gene is TRBV5-6, the J gene TRBJ1-2; TRBD1 is a possible D gene (5 bases). The CDR3 has 15 residues. Trimming shortened V by 4 bases and J by 4 bases, and 17 bases separated the two germline ends. The germline gives CDR1 SGHDT, CDR2 YYEEEE. CDR3 nucleotides: TGTGCCAGCAGCACATCCCCAGGACATAGCTATGGCTACACCTTC. Its translation: CASSTSPGHSYGYTF.

V and J are TRBV24-1 and TRBJ2-2, with D unclear. Trimming took off 5 bases at V and 0 bases at J, with 9 bases between the two ends. The CDR3 spans 15 residues. The germline gives CDR1 KGHDR, CDR2 SFDVKD. CDR3 bases: TGTGCCACCAGTGCACACGGATCGAACACCGGGGAGCTGTTTTTT. This sequence encodes CATSAHGSNTGELFF.

The chain uses TRBV28 and TRBJ2-5; 9 bases match TRBD1. The CDR3 loop spans 15 amino acids. Germline V gene sequence: CDR1 MDHEN, CDR2 SYDVKM. The V segment lost 4 bases and the J segment 5 bases; nucleotides outside the gene matches: 8. CDR3 in amino acids: CASSSPGQGVETQYF. The CDR3 coding sequence is TGTGCCAGCAGTTCCCCGGGACAGGGTGTCGAGACCCAGTACTTC.

The CDR3 DNA reads TGTGCCAGCAGTTACTCCCCCTCTAGCGAATACAATGAGCAGTTCTTC. Protein: CASSYSPSSEYNEQFF. The chain combines TRBV6-5 with TRBJ2-1, with TRBD2 as a possible D gene (6 bases). The V end was cut by 0 bases, the J end by 4 bases, with 13 bases between. Germline CDR1 reads MNHEY; CDR2 reads SVGAGI. The CDR3 totals 16 residues.

This chain joins TRBV6-1 and TRBJ1-2, with D maybe TRBD1 (5 bases). This CDR3 comprises 15 residues. V gave up 0 bases and J gave up 5 bases, with 13 bases separating them. The germline gives CDR1 MNHNS, CDR2 SASEGT. CDR3 protein: CASSEAGKRGYGYTF. The CDR3 DNA sequence: TGTGCCAGCAGTGAAGCGGGCAAGAGGGGTTATGGCTACACCTTC.

The J gene is TRBJ1-3, the V gene TRBV28; 8 bases fit TRBD1. The V gene end was trimmed by 5 bases and the J gene end by 7 bases; junction bases not matched to a gene: 7. This CDR3 has 14 residues. CDR1 and CDR2 (germline): MDHEN, SYDVKM. For the CDR3, the DNA is TGTGCCAGCAGTAAAGGACAGGGTATGAACACCATATATTTT. This encodes CASSKGQGMNTIYF.

The chain recombines TRBV5-1 with TRBJ1-2; D remains unclear. The CDR3 consists of 12 residues. Deletions cut 4 bases from V and 2 bases from J, with 6 bases between. The germline V gene has CDR1 SGHRS and CDR2 YFSETQ. CDR3 bases: TGCGCCAGCAGCGAGGACAACTATGGCTACACCTTC. Its protein is CASSEDNYGYTF.

This clone is a singleton in its sample. The chain has TRBV2 and TRBJ1-4, with D tentatively TRBD1 (6 bases). Germline CDR1 reads SNHLY; CDR2 reads FYNNEI. The length of the CDR3 is 15 residues. Trimming removed 1 base at V and 7 bases at J, with 13 bases between. The CDR3 is CASSEEQGRGEKLFF. DNA for the CDR3: TGTGCCAGCAGTGAAGAACAGGGTAGGGGTGAAAAACTGTTTTTT.

V is TRBV5-4 and J is TRBJ2-2; 11 bases line up with TRBD1. The CDR3 has 15 amino acids. V shed 6 bases, J shed 4 bases, and the junction held 5 bases outside the gene matches. The germline V gene encodes CDR1 SGHNT and CDR2 YYREEE (reference sequence). The CDR3, as DNA: TGTGCCAGCACCCCGGGACAGGGGGTCACCGGGGAGCTGTTTTTT. It encodes CASTPGQGVTGELFF.

CDR3 nucleotides: TGTGCCAGCAGTTATCTAAGGGCTCAGCCCCAGCATTTT. As protein: CASSYLRAQPQHF. The chain recombines TRBV28 with TRBJ1-5; D remains unclear. Germline V gene sequence: CDR1 MDHEN, CDR2 SYDVKM. The CDR3 consists of 13 residues. Trimming removed 4 bases from V and 6 bases from J, with 10 bases in between.

The rearrangement uses TRBV5-1 and TRBJ1-2, with D perhaps TRBD1 (5 bases). The length of the CDR3 is 15 residues. The germline V gene encodes CDR1 SGHRS and CDR2 YFSETQ. Trimming removed 0 bases at V and 4 bases at J, with 13 bases between. In DNA form, the CDR3 reads TGCGCCAGCAGCTTGGGGGACCCCAGTCCCTATGGCTACACCTTC. Translation: CASSLGDPSPYGYTF.

The chain joins TRBV18 to TRBJ1-1; tentatively, D is TRBD1 (5 bases). The germline gives CDR1 KGHSH, CDR2 LQKENI. Trimming took 0 bases from V and 3 from J, leaving 8 bases between them. The CDR3 covers 14 residues. The CDR3 sequence: CASSPPGRDTEAFF. CDR3 DNA sequence: TGTGCCAGCTCACCACCGGGACGGGACACTGAAGCTTTCTTT.

The CDR3 sequence is CASRPGGGTEAFF. CDR3 DNA sequence: TGCGCCAGCAGACCAGGGGGCGGCACTGAAGCTTTCTTT. V is TRBV10-2 and J is TRBJ1-1; 8 bases line up with TRBD1. The J segment lost 4 bases and the V segment lost 6 bases, leaving 4 bases of the junction unmatched. Germline loops: CDR1 WSHSY, CDR2 SAAADI. The CDR3 extends over 13 amino acids.

This chain joins TRBV7-3 and TRBJ2-5; D may be TRBD1 (7 bases). Germline lookup yields CDR1 SGHTA and CDR2 FQGTGA. This CDR3 spans 14 amino acids. Between the trimmed V and J ends, which lost 5 bases and 4 bases, there was a span of 14 bases. CDR3 amino acids: CASSPQGEAETQYF. Written as DNA, the CDR3 is TGTGCCAGCAGCCCCCAGGGGGAGGCAGAGACCCAGTACTTC.

The chain recombines TRBV13 with TRBJ2-5, with 7 bases aligning to TRBD1. V was clipped by 4 bases and J by 3 bases; unmatched bases: 5. This CDR3 spans 14 amino acids. The germline V gene encodes CDR1 PRHDT and CDR2 FYEKMQ (reference sequence). The CDR3: CASSSRTGEETQYF. CDR3 coding DNA: TGTGCCAGCAGCTCCAGGACAGGCGAAGAGACCCAGTACTTC.

The chain joins TRBV29-1 to TRBJ1-2; perhaps TRBD1 as D (5 bases). The CDR3 is 14 residues long. V dropped 7 bases and J dropped 1 base, with 16 bases sitting between them. The germline V gene encodes CDR1 SQVTM and CDR2 ANQGSEA. The CDR3 protein is CSARAQGGNYGYTF. CDR3 sequence (DNA): TGCAGCGCCCGAGCCCAGGGCGGTAACTATGGCTACACCTTC.